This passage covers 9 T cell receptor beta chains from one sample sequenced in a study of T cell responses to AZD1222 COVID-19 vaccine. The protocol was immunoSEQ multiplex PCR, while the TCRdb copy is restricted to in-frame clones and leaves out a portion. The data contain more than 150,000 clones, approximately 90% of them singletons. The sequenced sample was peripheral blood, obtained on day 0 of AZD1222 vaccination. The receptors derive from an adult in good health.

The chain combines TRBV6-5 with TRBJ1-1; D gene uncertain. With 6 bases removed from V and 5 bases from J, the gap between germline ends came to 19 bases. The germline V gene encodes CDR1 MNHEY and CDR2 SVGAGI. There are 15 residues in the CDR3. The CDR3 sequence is CASRPSYGRETEAFF. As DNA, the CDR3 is TGTGCCAGCAGACCTAGCTATGGCCGCGAAACTGAAGCTTTCTTT.

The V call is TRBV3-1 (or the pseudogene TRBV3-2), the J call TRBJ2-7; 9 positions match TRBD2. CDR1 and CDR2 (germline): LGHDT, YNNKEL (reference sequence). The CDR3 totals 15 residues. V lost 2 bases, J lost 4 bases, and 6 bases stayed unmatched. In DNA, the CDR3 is TGTGCCAGCAGCCAACCGGGACTAGCTGCTTACGAGCAGTACTTC. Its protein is CASSQPGLAAYEQYF.

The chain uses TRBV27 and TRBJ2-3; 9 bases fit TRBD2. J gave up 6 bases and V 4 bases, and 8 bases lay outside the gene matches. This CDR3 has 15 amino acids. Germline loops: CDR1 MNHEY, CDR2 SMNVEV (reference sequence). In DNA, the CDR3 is TGTGCCAGCAGTTATAGAGTTACTAGCGGGGATACGCAGTATTTT. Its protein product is CASSYRVTSGDTQYF.

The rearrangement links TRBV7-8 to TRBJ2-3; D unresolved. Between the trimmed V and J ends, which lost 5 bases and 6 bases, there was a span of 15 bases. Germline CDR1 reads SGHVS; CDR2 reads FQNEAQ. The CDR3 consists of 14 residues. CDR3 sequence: CASSRTETSDTQYF. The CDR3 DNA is TGTGCCAGCAGCAGGACCGAGACATCGGATACGCAGTATTTT.

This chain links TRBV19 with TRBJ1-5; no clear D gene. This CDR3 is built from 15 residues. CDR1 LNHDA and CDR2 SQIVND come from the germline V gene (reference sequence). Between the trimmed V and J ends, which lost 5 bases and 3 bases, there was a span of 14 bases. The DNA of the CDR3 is TGTGCCAGTAGTTACCGGGCCAGTTCCAATCAGCCCCAGCATTTT. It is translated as CASSYRASSNQPQHF.

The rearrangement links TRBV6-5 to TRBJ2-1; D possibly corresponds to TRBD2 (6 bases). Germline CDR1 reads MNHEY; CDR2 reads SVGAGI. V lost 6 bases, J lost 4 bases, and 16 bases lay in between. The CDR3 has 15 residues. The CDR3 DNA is TGTGCCAGCAGCCTGGACTATCGGGAGTACAATGAGCAGTTCTTC. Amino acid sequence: CASSLDYREYNEQFF.

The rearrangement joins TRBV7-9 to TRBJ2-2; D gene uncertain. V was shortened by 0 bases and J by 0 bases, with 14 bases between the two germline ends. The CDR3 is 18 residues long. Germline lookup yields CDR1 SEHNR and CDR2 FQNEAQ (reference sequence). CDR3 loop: CASSLALQTSTNTGELFF. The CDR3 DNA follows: TGTGCCAGCAGCTTAGCGCTTCAGACCTCAACGAACACCGGGGAGCTGTTTTTT. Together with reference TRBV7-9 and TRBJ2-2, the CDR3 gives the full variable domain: DTGVSQNPRHKITKRGQNVTFRCDPISEHNRLYWYRQTLGQGPEFLTYFQNEAQLEKSRLLSDRFSAERPKGSFSTLEIQRTEQGDSAMYLCASSLALQTSTNTGELFFGEGSRLTVL.

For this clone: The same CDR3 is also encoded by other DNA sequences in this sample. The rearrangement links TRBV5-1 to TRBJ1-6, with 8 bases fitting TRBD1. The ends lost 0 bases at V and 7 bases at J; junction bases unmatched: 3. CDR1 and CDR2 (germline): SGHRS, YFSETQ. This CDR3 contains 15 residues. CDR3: CASSLGQGPNSPLHF. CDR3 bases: TGCGCCAGCAGCTTGGGACAGGGGCCGAATTCACCCCTCCACTTT.

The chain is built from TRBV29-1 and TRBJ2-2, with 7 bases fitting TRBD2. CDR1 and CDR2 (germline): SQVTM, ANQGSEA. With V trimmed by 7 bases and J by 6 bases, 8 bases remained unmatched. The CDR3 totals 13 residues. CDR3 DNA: TGCAGCGGAGTAACGGGGGGACCCGGGGAGCTGTTTTTT. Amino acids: CSGVTGGPGELFF.